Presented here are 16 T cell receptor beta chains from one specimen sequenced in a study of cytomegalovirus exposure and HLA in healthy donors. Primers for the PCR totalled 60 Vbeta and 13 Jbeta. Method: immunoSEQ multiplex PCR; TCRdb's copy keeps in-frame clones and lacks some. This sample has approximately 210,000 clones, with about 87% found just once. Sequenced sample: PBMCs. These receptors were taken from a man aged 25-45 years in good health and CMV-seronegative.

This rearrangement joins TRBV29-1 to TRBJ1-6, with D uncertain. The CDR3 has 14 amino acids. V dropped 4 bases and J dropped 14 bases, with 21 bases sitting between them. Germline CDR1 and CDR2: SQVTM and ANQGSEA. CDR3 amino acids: CSVVWSGWKVSLHF. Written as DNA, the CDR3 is TGCAGCGTTGTGTGGTCGGGGTGGAAAGTGTCCCTCCACTTT.

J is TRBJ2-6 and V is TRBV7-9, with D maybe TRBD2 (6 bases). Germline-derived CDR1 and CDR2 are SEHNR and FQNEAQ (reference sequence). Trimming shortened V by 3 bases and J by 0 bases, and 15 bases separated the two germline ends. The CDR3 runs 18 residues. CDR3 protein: CASSFGRGLNSGANVLTF. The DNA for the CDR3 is TGTGCCAGCAGCTTCGGTCGGGGGTTAAACTCTGGGGCCAACGTCCTGACTTTC. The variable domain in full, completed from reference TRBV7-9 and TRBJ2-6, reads DTGVSQNPRHKITKRGQNVTFRCDPISEHNRLYWYRQTLGQGPEFLTYFQNEAQLEKSRLLSDRFSAERPKGSFSTLEIQRTEQGDSAMYLCASSFGRGLNSGANVLTFGAGSRLTVL.

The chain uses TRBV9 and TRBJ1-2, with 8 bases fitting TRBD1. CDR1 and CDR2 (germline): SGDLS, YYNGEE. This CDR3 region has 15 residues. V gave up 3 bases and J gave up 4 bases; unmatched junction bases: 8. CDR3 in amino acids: CASSETRTGLYGYTF. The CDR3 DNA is TGTGCCAGCAGCGAGACCCGGACAGGGCTCTATGGCTACACCTTC.

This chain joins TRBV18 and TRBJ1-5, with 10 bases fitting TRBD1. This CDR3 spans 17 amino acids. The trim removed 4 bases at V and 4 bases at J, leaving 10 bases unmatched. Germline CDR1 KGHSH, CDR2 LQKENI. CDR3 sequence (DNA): TGTGCCAGCTCACTCAAGACCGGGACAGGGGTAAATCAGCCCCAGCATTTT. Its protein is CASSLKTGTGVNQPQHF.

The CDR3 is CASSVGDSWTEAFF. The CDR3 coding sequence is TGTGCCAGCAGCGTAGGGGACAGTTGGACTGAAGCTTTCTTT. J is TRBJ1-1 and V is TRBV7-5; the D call TRBD1 from the table was never checked on the DNA. TRBV7-5 has pseudogene status. The CDR3 contains 14 residues.

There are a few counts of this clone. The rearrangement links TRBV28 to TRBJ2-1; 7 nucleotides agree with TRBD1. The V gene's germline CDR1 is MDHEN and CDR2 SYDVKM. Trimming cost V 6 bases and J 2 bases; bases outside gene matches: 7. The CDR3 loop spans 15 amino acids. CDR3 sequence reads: CASRGWTGTYNEQFF. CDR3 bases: TGTGCCAGCAGAGGATGGACAGGCACCTACAATGAGCAGTTCTTC. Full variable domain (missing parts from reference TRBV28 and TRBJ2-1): DVKVTQSSRYLVKRTGEKVFLECVQDMDHENMFWYRQDPGLGLRLIYFSYDVKMKEKGDIPEGYSVSREKKERFSLILESASTNQTSMYLCASRGWTGTYNEQFFGPGTRLTVL.

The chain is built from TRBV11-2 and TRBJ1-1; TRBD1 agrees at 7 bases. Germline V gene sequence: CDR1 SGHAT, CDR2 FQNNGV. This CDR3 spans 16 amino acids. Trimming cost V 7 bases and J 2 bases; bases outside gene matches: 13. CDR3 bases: TGTGCCAGCACCCCGTTAGGGGCAGGGGGTAACACTGAAGCTTTCTTT. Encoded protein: CASTPLGAGGNTEAFF.

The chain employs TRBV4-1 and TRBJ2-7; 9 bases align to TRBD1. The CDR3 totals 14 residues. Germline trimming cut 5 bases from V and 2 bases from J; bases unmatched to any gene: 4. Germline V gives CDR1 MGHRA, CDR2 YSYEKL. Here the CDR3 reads CASSGQGSPYEQYF. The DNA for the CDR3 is TGCGCCAGCAGCGGACAGGGGAGCCCCTACGAGCAGTACTTC.

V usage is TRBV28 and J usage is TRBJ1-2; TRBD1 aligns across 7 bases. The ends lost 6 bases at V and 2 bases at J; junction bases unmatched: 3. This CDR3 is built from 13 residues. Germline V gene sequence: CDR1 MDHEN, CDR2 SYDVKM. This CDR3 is CASRSGQNYGYTF. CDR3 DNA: TGTGCCAGCAGGTCGGGACAGAACTATGGCTACACCTTC.

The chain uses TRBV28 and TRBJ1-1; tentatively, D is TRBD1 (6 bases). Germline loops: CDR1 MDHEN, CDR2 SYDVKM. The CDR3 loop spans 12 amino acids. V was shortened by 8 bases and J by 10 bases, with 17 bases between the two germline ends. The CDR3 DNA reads TGTGCCAGCGCCGTGGGGGCAATCGGAGCTTTCTTT. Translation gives CASAVGAIGAFF. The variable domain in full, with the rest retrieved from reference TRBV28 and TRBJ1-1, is DVKVTQSSRYLVKRTGEKVFLECVQDMDHENMFWYRQDPGLGLRLIYFSYDVKMKEKGDIPEGYSVSREKKERFSLILESASTNQTSMYLCASAVGAIGAFFGQGTRLTVV.

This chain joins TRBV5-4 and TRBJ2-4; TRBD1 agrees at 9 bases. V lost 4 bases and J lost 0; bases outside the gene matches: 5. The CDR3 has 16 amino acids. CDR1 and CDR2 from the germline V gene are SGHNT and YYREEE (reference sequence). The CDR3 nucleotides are TGTGCCAGCAGCGCCAACAGGGGGCTAGCCAAAAACATTCAGTACTTC. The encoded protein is CASSANRGLAKNIQYF. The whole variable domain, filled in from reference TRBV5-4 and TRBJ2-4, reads ETGVTQSPTHLIKTRGQQVTLRCSSQSGHNTVSWYQQALGQGPQFIFQYYREEENGRGNFPPRFSGLQFPNYSSELNVNALELDDSALYLCASSANRGLAKNIQYFGAGTRLSVL.

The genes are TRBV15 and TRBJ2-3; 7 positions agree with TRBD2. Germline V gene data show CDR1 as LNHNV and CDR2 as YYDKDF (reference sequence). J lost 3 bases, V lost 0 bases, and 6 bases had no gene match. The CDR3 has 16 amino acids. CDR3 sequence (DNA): TGTGCCACCAGCAGAGATCGGCGGGGGAAAACAGATACGCAGTATTTT. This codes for CATSRDRRGKTDTQYF.

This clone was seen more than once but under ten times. CDR3 sequence reads: CASSQVFGAGVVSGANVLTF. Here the CDR3 DNA reads TGCGCCAGCAGCCAAGTATTTGGCGCGGGGGTCGTCTCTGGGGCCAACGTCCTGACTTTC. This chain links TRBV4-1 with TRBJ2-6; 7 bases match TRBD2. The CDR3 has 20 amino acids. In germline, CDR1 is MGHRA, CDR2 YSYEKL. V was clipped by 1 base and J by 0 bases; unmatched bases: 12.

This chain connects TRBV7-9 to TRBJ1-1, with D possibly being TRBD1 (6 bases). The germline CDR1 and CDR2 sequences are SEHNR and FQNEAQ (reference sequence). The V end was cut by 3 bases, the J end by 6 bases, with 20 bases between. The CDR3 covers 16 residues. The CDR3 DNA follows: TGTGCCAGCAGCTTGTGGGAGGGGGGGGTCCGCCCTGAAGCTTTCTTT. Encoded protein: CASSLWEGGVRPEAFF.

DNA for the CDR3: TGTGCCAGCAGTTACTCTCAGGGTATCTACGAGCAGTACTTC. Translating it yields CASSYSQGIYEQYF. This chain uses TRBV6-5 with TRBJ2-7; the D gene is possibly TRBD1 (5 bases). CDR1 is MNHEY, CDR2 SVGAGI, per germline. V shed 0 bases and J shed 3 bases, with 9 bases lying between them. The CDR3 has 14 residues.

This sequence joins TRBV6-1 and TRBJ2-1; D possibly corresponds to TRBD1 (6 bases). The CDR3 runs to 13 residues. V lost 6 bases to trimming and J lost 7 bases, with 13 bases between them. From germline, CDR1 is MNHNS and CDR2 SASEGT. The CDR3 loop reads CASRFTGTNEQFF. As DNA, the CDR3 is TGTGCCAGCAGATTCACAGGGACAAATGAGCAGTTCTTC.